One sample yielded the 14 T cell receptor beta chains listed below, sequenced in a study of shared clonotypes between healthy human individuals. Method: immunoSEQ multiplex PCR; TCRdb's copy keeps in-frame clones and lacks some. The table records 750,000 to 1,000,000 clones, about 91% of them present only once. Only CD45RO-negative cells positively selected for CCR7 counted as naive CD8 cells, so terminally differentiated effector memory CD45RA+ cells were excluded. Sequenced: naive CD8+ T cells sorted from blood. The origin of the receptors is a man aged 25-45 years in good health.

Of note for this clone: A much bigger clone sits one base away, suggesting this may be a read error. Other DNA sequences in this specimen translate into the identical CDR3. The V gene is TRBV29-1, the J gene TRBJ2-7, with TRBD1 identical over 9 bases. The CDR3 covers 16 residues. CDR1 is SQVTM and CDR2 is ANQGSEA in the germline V gene. Losses at the gene ends were 3 bases for V and 2 bases for J; bases not matched to a gene: 11. The CDR3 sequence: CSVEDRGGGGPYEQYF. CDR3 DNA: TGCAGCGTTGAGGACAGGGGAGGGGGGGGACCCTACGAGCAGTACTTC.

The chain links TRBV28 to TRBJ2-3; TRBD2 matches at 14 bases. CDR3 length: 18 residues. Per the germline V gene, CDR1 is MDHEN and CDR2 is SYDVKM. Trimming at V came to 3 bases and at J to 5 bases, leaving 10 bases not matched to a gene. The CDR3 coding sequence is TGTGCCAGCAGTTTTCCCCCACGACTAGCGGGAGGGCAAGATACGCAGTATTTT. Translated: CASSFPPRLAGGQDTQYF.

The chain combines TRBV12-2 with TRBJ2-7; the table assigns TRBD2, which was not confirmed against the DNA. TRBV12-2 is tagged as a pseudogene. This CDR3 spans 15 amino acids. CDR3 in DNA: TGTGCAAGTCCCCAACGGGAGGCCTCTTACTACGAGCAGTACTTC. Translated: CASPQREASYYEQYF.

This clone was seen only once. The rearrangement joins TRBV28 to TRBJ2-7, with D unclear. V shed 3 bases and J shed 0 bases, with 12 bases lying between them. Germline V gives CDR1 MDHEN, CDR2 SYDVKM. The CDR3 is made up of 15 amino acids. Here the CDR3 reads CASSLGRTRSYEQYF. In nucleotides, the CDR3 is TGTGCCAGCAGTTTGGGTAGGACCCGCTCCTACGAGCAGTACTTC. Looking up the rest from reference TRBV28 and TRBJ2-7 gives the full variable domain: DVKVTQSSRYLVKRTGEKVFLECVQDMDHENMFWYRQDPGLGLRLIYFSYDVKMKEKGDIPEGYSVSREKKERFSLILESASTNQTSMYLCASSLGRTRSYEQYFGPGTRLTVT.

The rearrangement joins TRBV4-1 to TRBJ1-2; a weak D match, TRBD1 (5 bases). The CDR3 is made up of 19 amino acids. V was cut by 2 bases and J by 7 bases, with 29 bases left in between. Germline V gene lookup returns CDR1 MGHRA and CDR2 YSYEKL. The CDR3 coding sequence is TGCGCCAGCAGCCAACGCAAAAGAACCCTTGCCGGGGGTCTCGGTGGCTACACCTTC. Translation: CASSQRKRTLAGGLGGYTF.

This rearrangement joins TRBV14 to TRBJ2-1, with no clear D. The V end was cut by 6 bases, the J end by 0 bases, with 18 bases between. Germline lookup yields CDR1 SGHDN and CDR2 FVKESK. This CDR3 region has 17 residues. The CDR3 here is CASSLGLSSPSYNEQFF. Written as DNA, the CDR3 is TGTGCCAGCAGTCTTGGATTATCTAGTCCCTCCTACAATGAGCAGTTCTTC.

This clone was counted once. The genes are TRBV6-1 and TRBJ2-7; TRBD1 matches at 9 bases. The CDR3 sequence is 19 residues long. V gave up 4 bases and J gave up 3 bases; unmatched junction bases: 19. CDR1 and CDR2 from the germline V gene are MNHNS and SASEGT. The CDR3 region has the DNA TGTGCCAGCAGTGGGGTACCGGGACAGGGTCCCACAAAGGGCTACGAGCAGTACTTC. It specifies CASSGVPGQGPTKGYEQYF.

This clone was detected once. The rearrangement uses TRBV15 and TRBJ2-7; weak D call: TRBD1 (5 bases). Trimming removed 3 bases at V and 2 bases at J, with 17 bases between. CDR3 length: 16 amino acids. The germline V gene encodes CDR1 LNHNV and CDR2 YYDKDF (reference sequence). The CDR3 DNA sequence: TGTGCCACCAGCAGGGGCCCAGGGAAGATCCCCTACGAGCAGTACTTC. Encoded protein: CATSRGPGKIPYEQYF.

The V gene is TRBV2, the J gene TRBJ2-3, with 8 nucleotides matching TRBD2. With V trimmed by 2 bases and J by 4 bases, 14 bases remained unmatched. The CDR3 extends over 18 amino acids. Germline CDR1 is SNHLY and CDR2 is FYNNEI. The chain's CDR3 is CASSETKNPGLVPDTQYF. In DNA form, the CDR3 reads TGTGCCAGCAGTGAAACCAAGAACCCGGGACTAGTACCAGATACGCAGTATTTT.

This chain connects TRBV7-9 to TRBJ2-7, with D tentatively TRBD1 (6 bases). There are 15 residues in the CDR3. Germline V gene lookup returns CDR1 SEHNR and CDR2 FQNEAQ (reference sequence). V lost 1 base and J lost 6, with 16 bases in between. The CDR3, as DNA: TGTGCCAGCAGCTTAGTTGGCAGGGGTACGATCGAGCAGTACTTC. It yields the protein CASSLVGRGTIEQYF.

The chain has TRBV7-2 and TRBJ2-1; tentatively, D is TRBD1 or TRBD2 (5 bases each). CDR1 and CDR2 from the germline V gene are SGHTA and FQGNSA. V was pared by 0 bases and J by 6 bases, with 21 bases between. The CDR3 loop spans 18 amino acids. CDR3 nucleotide sequence: TGTGCCAGCAGCTTAGCGGGACGGCTGACGGTTGAGGGCAATGAGCAGTTCTTC. Its protein is CASSLAGRLTVEGNEQFF. The full variable domain, with the rest looked up from reference TRBV7-2 and TRBJ2-1, is GAGVSQSPSNKVTEKGKDVELRCDPISGHTALYWYRQSLGQGLEFLIYFQGNSAPDKSGLPSDRFSAERTGGSVSTLTIQRTQQEDSAVYLCASSLAGRLTVEGNEQFFGPGTRLTVL.

This clone was counted only a few times. The chain employs TRBV28 and TRBJ1-5; tentatively, D is TRBD1 (5 bases). V shed 3 bases and J shed 0 bases, with 9 bases lying between them. The CDR3 runs 15 residues. CDR1 and CDR2 from the germline V gene are MDHEN and SYDVKM. The DNA of the CDR3 is TGTGCCAGCAGTTTCGGGACCGATAGCAATCAGCCCCAGCATTTT. This codes for CASSFGTDSNQPQHF.

The chain has TRBV5-1 and TRBJ2-5; D is uncertain. CDR3 size: 15 residues. The germline gives CDR1 SGHRS, CDR2 YFSETQ. Trimming stripped 0 bases from V and 4 bases from J, with 13 bases between. The CDR3 nucleotides read TGCGCCAGCAGCTTGGTACCGGGCTCGGGAGAGACCCAGTACTTC. It encodes CASSLVPGSGETQYF.

This chain uses TRBV19 with TRBJ2-2; tentatively, D is TRBD1 or TRBD2 (5 bases each). Germline V gene data show CDR1 as LNHDA and CDR2 as SQIVND (reference sequence). Trimming left V 2 bases short and J 0 bases short, with 22 bases between. The CDR3 totals 20 residues. CDR3 in DNA: TGTGCCAGTAGTATACCTCACCGGCGGGTCAGGGCCGCGAACACCGGGGAGCTGTTTTTT. This gives the protein CASSIPHRRVRAANTGELFF. Complete variable domain (other parts from reference TRBV19 and TRBJ2-2): DGGITQSPKYLFRKEGQNVTLSCEQNLNHDAMYWYRQDPGQGLRLIYYSQIVNDFQKGDIAEGYSVSREKKESFPLTVTSAQKNPTAFYLCASSIPHRRVRAANTGELFFGEGSRLTVL.